This TCR beta chain emerged from a study of T cells in Graves' hyperthyroidism and ophthalmopathy. The CDR3 regions of TCR beta were amplified from RNA transcripts. First-round RT-PCR with HTBI primers amplified the TCR CDR3 region. TCRdb ran MiXCR on the multiplex PCR reads and lists one entry per CDR3 protein. The sample records fewer than 250,000 distinct CDR3 sequences, approximately 17% being singletons. This clonotype was detected many times. V shed 0 bases, J shed 3 bases, and the junction held 3 bases outside the gene matches. CDR3 size: 15 residues. Germline V lookup: CDR1 GTSNPN, CDR2 SVGIG (reference sequence).

Sequencing input: blood. This chain uses TRBV30 with TRBJ2-7; 12 bases are shared with TRBD2. This clonotype was obtained from a man in his forties or fifties with Graves' hyperthyroidism. The CDR3 sequence: CAWSVGGLAGYEQYF. In nucleotides, the CDR3 is TGTGCCTGGAGTGTAGGGGGACTAGCGGGCTACGAGCAGTACTTC.